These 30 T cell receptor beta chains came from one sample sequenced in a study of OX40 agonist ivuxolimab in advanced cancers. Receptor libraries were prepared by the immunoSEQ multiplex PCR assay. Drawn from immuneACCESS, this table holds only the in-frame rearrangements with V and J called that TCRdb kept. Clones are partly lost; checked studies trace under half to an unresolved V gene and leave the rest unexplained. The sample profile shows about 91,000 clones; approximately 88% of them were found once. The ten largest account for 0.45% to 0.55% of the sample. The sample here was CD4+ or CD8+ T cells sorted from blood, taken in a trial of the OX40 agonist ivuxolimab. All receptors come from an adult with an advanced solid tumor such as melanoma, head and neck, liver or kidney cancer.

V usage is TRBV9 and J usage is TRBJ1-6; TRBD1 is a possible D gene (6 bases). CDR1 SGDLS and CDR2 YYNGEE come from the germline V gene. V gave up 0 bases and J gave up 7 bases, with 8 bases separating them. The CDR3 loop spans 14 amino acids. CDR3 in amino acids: CASSVGQGNSPLHF. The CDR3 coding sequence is TGTGCCAGCAGCGTAGGCCAGGGGAATTCACCCCTCCACTTT.

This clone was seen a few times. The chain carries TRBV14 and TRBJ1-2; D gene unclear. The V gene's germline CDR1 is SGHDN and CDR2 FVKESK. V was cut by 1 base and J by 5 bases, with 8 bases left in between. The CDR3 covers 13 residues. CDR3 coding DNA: TGTGCCAGCAGCCAAGGCAGGAGATATGGCTACACCTTC. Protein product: CASSQGRRYGYTF.

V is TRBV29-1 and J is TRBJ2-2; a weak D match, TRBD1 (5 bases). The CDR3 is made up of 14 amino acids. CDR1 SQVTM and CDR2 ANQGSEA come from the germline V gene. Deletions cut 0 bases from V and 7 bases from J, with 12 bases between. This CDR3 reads CSVEEGTGRGELFF. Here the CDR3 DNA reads TGCAGCGTTGAAGAGGGAACAGGTCGCGGGGAGCTGTTTTTT.

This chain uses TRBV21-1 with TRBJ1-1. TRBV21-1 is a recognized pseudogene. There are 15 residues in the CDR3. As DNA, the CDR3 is TGTGCCAGCAGCAAACAACAGGGAGGGGGCACTGAAGCTTTCTTT. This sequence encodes CASSKQQGGGTEAFF.

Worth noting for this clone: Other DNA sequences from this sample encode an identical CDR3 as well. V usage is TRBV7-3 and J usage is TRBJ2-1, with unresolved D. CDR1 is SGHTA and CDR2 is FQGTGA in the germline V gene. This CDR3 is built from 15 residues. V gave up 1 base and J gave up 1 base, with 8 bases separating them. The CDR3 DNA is TGTGCCAGCAGCTTAATCGCTGGATCCTACAATGAGCAGTTCTTC. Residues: CASSLIAGSYNEQFF.

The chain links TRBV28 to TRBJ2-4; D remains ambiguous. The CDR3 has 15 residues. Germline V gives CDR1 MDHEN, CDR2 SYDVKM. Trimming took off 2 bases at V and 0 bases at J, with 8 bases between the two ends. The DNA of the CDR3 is TGTGCCAGCAGTTTAATTACCTTAGCCAAAAACATTCAGTACTTC. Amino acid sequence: CASSLITLAKNIQYF.

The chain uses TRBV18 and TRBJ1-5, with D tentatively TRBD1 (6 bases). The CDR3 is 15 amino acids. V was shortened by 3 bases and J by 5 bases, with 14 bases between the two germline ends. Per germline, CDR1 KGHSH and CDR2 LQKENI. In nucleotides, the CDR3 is TGTGCCAGCTCACCTCGGGACATCCTTGATCAGCCCCAGCATTTT. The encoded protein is CASSPRDILDQPQHF.

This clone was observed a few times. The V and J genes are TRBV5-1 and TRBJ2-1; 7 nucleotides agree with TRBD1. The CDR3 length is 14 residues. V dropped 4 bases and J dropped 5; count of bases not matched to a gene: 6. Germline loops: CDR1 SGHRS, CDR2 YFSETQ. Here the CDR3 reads CASSPGTANNEQFF. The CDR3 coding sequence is TGCGCCAGCAGCCCCGGGACAGCAAACAATGAGCAGTTCTTC.

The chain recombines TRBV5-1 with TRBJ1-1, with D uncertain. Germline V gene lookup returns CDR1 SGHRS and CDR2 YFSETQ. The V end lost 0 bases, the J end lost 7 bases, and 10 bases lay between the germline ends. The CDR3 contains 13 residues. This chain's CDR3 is CASSLGEVREAFF. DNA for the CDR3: TGCGCCAGCAGCTTGGGCGAGGTCCGTGAAGCTTTCTTT.

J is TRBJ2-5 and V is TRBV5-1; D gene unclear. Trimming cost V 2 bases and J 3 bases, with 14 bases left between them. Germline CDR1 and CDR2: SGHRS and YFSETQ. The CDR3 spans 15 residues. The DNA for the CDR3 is TGCGCCAGCAGCTTATTTGACGCAGAAGAAGAGACCCAGTACTTC. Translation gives CASSLFDAEEETQYF.

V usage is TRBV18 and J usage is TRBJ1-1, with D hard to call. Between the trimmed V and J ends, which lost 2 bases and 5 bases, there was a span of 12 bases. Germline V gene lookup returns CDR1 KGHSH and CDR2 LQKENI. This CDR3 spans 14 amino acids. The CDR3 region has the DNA TGTGCCAGCTCACCAAATGGGGTTGGGACTGAAGCTTTCTTT. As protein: CASSPNGVGTEAFF. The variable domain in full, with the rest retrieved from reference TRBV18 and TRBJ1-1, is NAGVMQNPRHLVRRRGQEARLRCSPMKGHSHVYWYRQLPEEGLKFMVYLQKENIIDESGMPKERFSAEFPKEGPSILRIQQVVRGDSAAYFCASSPNGVGTEAFFGQGTRLTVV.

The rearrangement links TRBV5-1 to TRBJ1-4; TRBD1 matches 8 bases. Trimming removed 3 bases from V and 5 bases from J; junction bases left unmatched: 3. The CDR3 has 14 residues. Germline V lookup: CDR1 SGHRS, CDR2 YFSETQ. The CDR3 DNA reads TGCGCCAGCAGCTCCCGGGACAGGAATGAAAAACTGTTTTTT. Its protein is CASSSRDRNEKLFF.

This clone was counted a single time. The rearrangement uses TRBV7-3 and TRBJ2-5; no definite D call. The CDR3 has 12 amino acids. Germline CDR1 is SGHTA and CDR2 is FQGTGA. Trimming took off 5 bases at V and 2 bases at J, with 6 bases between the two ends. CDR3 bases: TGTGCCAGCAGCCCCAATCAAGAGACCCAGTACTTC. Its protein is CASSPNQETQYF.

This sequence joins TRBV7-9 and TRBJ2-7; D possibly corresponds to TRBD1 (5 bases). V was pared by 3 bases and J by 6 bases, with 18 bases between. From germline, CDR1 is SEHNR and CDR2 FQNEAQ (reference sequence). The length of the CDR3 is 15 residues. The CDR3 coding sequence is TGTGCCAGCAGCTTGGCATCAGGGTGGCCTTCCGAGCAGTACTTC. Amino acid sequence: CASSLASGWPSEQYF.

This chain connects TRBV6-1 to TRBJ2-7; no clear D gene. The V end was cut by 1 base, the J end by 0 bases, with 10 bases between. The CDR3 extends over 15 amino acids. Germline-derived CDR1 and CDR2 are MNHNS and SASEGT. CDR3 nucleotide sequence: TGTGCCAGCAGTGAAGGGGCCTCGAGCTCCTACGAGCAGTACTTC. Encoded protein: CASSEGASSSYEQYF.

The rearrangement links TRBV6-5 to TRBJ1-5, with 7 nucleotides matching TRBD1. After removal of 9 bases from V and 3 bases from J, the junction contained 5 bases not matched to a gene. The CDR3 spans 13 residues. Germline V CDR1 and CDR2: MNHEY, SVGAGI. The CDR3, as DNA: TGTGCCAGTAAGACAGGGTTCAATCAGCCCCAGCATTTT. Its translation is CASKTGFNQPQHF.

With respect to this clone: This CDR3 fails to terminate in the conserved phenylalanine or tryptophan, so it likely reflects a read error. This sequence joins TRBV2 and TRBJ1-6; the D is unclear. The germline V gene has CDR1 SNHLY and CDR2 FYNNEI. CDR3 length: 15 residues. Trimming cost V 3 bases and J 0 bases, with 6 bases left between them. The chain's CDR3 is CASSDRDSYNSPLHL. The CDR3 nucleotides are TGTGCCAGCAGTGACCGGGACTCCTATAATTCACCCCTCCACCTT.

The DNA for the CDR3 is TGCGCCAGCAGCCAAGAGATACCGGGAAACACCATATATTTT. Protein: CASSQEIPGNTIYF. This rearrangement joins TRBV4-3 to TRBJ1-3; D uncertain. CDR3 length equals 14 residues. Germline V lookup: CDR1 LGHNA, CDR2 YSLEER. Trimming pared 0 bases from V and 4 bases from J, leaving 7 bases between.

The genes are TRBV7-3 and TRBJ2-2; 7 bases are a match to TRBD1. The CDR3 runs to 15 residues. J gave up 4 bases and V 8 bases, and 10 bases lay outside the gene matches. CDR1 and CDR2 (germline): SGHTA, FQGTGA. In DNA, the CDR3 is TGTGCCAGCGAACCGACAGGGATGGGCACCGGGGAGCTGTTTTTT. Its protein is CASEPTGMGTGELFF.

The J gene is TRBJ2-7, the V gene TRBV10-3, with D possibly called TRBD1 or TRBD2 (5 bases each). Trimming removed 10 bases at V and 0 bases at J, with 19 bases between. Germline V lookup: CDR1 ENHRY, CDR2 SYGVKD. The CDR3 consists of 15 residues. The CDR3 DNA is TGTGCCAGTGCGAGAGGGGCCTCCTCCTCCTACGAGCAGTACTTC. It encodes CASARGASSSYEQYF.

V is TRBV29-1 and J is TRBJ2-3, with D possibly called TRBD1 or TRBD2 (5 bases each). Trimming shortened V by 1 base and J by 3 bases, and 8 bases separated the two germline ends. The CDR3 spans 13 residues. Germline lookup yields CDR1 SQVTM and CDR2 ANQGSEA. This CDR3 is CSVEGGSTDTQYF. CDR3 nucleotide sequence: TGCAGCGTTGAAGGGGGGTCTACAGATACGCAGTATTTT.

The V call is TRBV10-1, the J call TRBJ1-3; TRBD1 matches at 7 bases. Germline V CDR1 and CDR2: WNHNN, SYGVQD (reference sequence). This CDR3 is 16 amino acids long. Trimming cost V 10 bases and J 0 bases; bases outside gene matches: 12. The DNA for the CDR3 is TGCGCCAAAAATCGGACAGGCCCGAGCTCTGGAAACACCATATATTTT. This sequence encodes CAKNRTGPSSGNTIYF.

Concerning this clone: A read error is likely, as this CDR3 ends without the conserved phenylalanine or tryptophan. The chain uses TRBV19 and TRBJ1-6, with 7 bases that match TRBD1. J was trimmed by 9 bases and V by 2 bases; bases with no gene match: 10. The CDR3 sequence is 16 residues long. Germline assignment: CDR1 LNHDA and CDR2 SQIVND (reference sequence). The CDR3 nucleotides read TGTGCCAGTAGTATAAGGGACAGCCGCCTTGGTTCACCCCTCCACCTT. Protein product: CASSIRDSRLGSPLHL.

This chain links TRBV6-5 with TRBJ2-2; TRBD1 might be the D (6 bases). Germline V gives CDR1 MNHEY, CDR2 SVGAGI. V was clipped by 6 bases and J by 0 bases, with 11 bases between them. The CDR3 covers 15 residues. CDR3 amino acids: CASSYTGTNTGELFF. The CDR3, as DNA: TGTGCCAGCAGCTATACAGGGACGAACACCGGGGAGCTGTTTTTT.

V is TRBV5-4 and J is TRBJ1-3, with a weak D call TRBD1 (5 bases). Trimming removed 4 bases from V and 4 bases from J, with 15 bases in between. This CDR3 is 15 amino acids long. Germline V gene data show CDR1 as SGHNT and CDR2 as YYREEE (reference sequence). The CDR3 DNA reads TGTGCCAGCAGCCTCGGACAAGTGATAGGAAACACCATATATTTT. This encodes CASSLGQVIGNTIYF.

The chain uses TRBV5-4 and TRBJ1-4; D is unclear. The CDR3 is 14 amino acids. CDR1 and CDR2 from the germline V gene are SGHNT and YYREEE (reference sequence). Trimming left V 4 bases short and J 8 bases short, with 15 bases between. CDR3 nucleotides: TGTGCCAGCAGCCCGGACCGAGCGGGAGAAAAACTGTTTTTT. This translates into CASSPDRAGEKLFF.

This chain's CDR3 is CASSPDSANTGELFF. The CDR3 DNA reads TGTGCCAGCTCACCAGATAGCGCGAACACCGGGGAGCTGTTTTTT. The chain employs TRBV18 and TRBJ2-2; maybe TRBD2 (5 bases). Germline CDR1 KGHSH, CDR2 LQKENI. The CDR3 has 15 residues. Trimming removed 2 bases from V and 0 bases from J, with 7 bases in between.

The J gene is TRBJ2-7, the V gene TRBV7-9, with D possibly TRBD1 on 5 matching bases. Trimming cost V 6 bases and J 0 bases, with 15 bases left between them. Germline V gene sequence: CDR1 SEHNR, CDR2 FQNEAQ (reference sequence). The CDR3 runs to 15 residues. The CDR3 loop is CASRYRLLLSYEQYF. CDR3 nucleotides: TGTGCCAGCAGATACAGGCTCCTCCTCTCCTACGAGCAGTACTTC.

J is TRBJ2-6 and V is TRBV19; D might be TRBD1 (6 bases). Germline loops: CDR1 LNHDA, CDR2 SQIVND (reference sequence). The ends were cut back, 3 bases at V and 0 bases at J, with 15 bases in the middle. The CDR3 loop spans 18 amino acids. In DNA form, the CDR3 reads TGTGCCAGTAGTATCTCGGGGACATTTTCCTCTGGGGCCAACGTCCTGACTTTC. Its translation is CASSISGTFSSGANVLTF.

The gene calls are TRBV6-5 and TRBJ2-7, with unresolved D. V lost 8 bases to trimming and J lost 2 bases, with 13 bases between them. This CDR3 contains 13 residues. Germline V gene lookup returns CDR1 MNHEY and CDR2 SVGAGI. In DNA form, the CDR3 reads TGTGCCAGCTTCGGAGCTTATCCCTACGAGCAGTACTTC. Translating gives CASFGAYPYEQYF.